The text below deals with one T cell receptor (beta chain). This record belongs to a study of shared clonotypes between healthy human individuals. The method was immunoSEQ multiplex PCR; TCRdb's version includes in-frame clones alone and lacks a portion of them. This sample has some 470,000 clones, with 75% to 85% found just once. V trimming: 5 bases; J trimming: 4 bases; junction bases outside the gene matches: 6. The CDR3 length is 15 residues. From germline, CDR1 is SGHNT and CDR2 YYREEE (reference sequence). The sequenced material came from PBMCs. This TCR derives from a woman aged 40 to 50 in good health. Some clones in this sample may be carry-over from other donors' samples. The V and J genes are TRBV5-4 and TRBJ1-2; TRBD1 aligns across 12 bases. The CDR3: CASRLGTGGPYGYTF. CDR3 DNA: TGTGCCAGCAGACTCGGGACAGGGGGCCCCTATGGCTACACCTTC.